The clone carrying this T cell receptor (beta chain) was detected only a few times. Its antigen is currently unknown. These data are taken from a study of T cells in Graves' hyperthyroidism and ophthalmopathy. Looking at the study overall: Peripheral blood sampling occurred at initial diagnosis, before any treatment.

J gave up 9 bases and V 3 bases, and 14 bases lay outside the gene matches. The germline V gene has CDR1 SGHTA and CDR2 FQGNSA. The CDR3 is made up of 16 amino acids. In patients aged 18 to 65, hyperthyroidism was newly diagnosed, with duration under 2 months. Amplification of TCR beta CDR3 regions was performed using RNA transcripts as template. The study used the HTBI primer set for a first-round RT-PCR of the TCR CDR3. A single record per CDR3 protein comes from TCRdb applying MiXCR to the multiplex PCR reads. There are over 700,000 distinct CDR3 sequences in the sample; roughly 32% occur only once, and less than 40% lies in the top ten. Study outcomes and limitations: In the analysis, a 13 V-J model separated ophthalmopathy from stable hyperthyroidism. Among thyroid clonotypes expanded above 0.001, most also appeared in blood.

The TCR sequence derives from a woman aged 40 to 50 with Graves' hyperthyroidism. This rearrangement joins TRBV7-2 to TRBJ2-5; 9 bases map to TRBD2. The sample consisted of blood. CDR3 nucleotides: TGTGCCAGCAGCTTTGGTATAGCGGGGGCCCGACGGGCCCAGTACTTC. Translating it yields CASSFGIAGARRAQYF.